These 24 T cell receptor beta chains originate from one sample sequenced in a study of blood T cell repertoires in COVID-19. Sequencing used immunoSEQ multiplex PCR; TCRdb keeps in-frame clones, though not all of them. The sample includes more than 140,000 clones, approximately 82% of them seen just once. The sample comprised peripheral blood. Receptors originate from a woman aged 50 to 60 in a cohort sampled during active or convalescent COVID-19.

This clone has just one count. This chain joins TRBV10-3 and TRBJ2-3; 9 nucleotides agree with TRBD1. J gave up 3 bases and V 5 bases, and 9 bases lay outside the gene matches. There are 16 residues in the CDR3. Germline CDR1 and CDR2: ENHRY and SYGVKD. CDR3 DNA: TGTGCCATCAGTTCTTCCGTGGACAGGGGTACAGATACGCAGTATTTT. As protein: CAISSSVDRGTDTQYF.

CDR3 coding DNA: TGCGCCAGCAGCGCAGACGGACAGGGCTCCTACAATGAGCAGTTCTTC. It encodes CASSADGQGSYNEQFF. The chain couples TRBV5-1 to TRBJ2-1, with TRBD1 identical over 8 bases. The CDR3 consists of 16 residues. J gave up 0 bases and V 4 bases, and 6 bases lay outside the gene matches. Germline CDR1 and CDR2: SGHRS and YFSETQ.

This clone was seen only once. The rearrangement joins TRBV12-3 or TRBV12-4 to TRBJ1-2; TRBD1 matches at 9 bases. Trimming took 6 bases from V and 7 from J; bases not matched to a gene: 6. This CDR3 is built from 13 residues. The CDR3 sequence is CASRRTGVRGYTF. The CDR3 coding sequence is TGTGCCAGCAGGCGGACAGGGGTACGTGGCTACACCTTC.

The genes are TRBV10-3 and TRBJ1-4; possibly TRBD1 for D (5 bases). CDR1 and CDR2 from the germline V gene are ENHRY and SYGVKD. This CDR3 has 14 residues. V was pared by 2 bases and J by 7 bases, with 11 bases between. The CDR3 nucleotides are TGTGCCATCAGTGAGGGGAGGGGAGGTGAAAAACTGTTTTTT. Protein product: CAISEGRGGEKLFF.

The chain couples TRBV15 to TRBJ1-5, with D perhaps TRBD1 (6 bases). Germline-derived CDR1 and CDR2 are LNHNV and YYDKDF (reference sequence). CDR3 length: 16 amino acids. The germline V and J ends were trimmed by 1 base and 6 bases, with 16 bases remaining between them. The CDR3 region is CATSRGGRGAFQPQHF. CDR3 nucleotide sequence: TGTGCCACCAGCAGAGGCGGGCGGGGGGCGTTTCAGCCCCAGCATTTT. The complete variable domain, with remaining parts taken from reference TRBV15 and TRBJ1-5, reads DAMVIQNPRYQVTQFGKPVTLSCSQTLNHNVMYWYQQKSSQAPKLLFHYYDKDFNNEADTPDNFQSRRPNTSFCFLDIRSPGLGDTAMYLCATSRGGRGAFQPQHFGDGTRLSIL.

This clone was seen a single time. This chain connects TRBV7-6 to TRBJ1-1, with D possibly being TRBD1 (5 bases). There are 15 residues in the CDR3. Germline V CDR1 and CDR2: SGHVS, FNYEAQ. Trimming pared 1 base from V and 1 base from J, leaving 10 bases between. The CDR3 DNA reads as TGTGCCAGCAGCTTAGGGGGGGTGCCGAACACTGAAGCTTTCTTT. This translates into CASSLGGVPNTEAFF.

This chain links TRBV6-2 or TRBV6-3 with TRBJ1-1; 12 bases match TRBD1. The CDR3 spans 16 residues. The V gene end was trimmed by 5 bases and the J gene end by 6 bases; junction bases not matched to a gene: 10. Germline V gene data show CDR1 as MNHEY and CDR2 as SVGEGT. The CDR3 loop is CASSRQSGQGASEAFF. The CDR3 region has the DNA TGTGCCAGCAGTCGACAGTCGGGACAGGGGGCTTCTGAAGCTTTCTTT.

The CDR3 DNA is TGCGCCAGCAGCCAAGATTTAGTCAATCAGCCCCAGCATTTT. Protein product: CASSQDLVNQPQHF. This sequence joins TRBV4-3 and TRBJ1-5; no clear D. Germline V CDR1 and CDR2: LGHNA, YSLEER. This CDR3 contains 14 residues. Trimming stripped 0 bases from V and 3 bases from J, with 6 bases between.

V is TRBV24-1 and J is TRBJ1-1; D is perhaps TRBD1 (5 bases). CDR1 is KGHDR, CDR2 SFDVKD, per germline. CDR3 length equals 17 residues. V lost 0 bases, J lost 0 bases, and 13 bases lay in between. Written as DNA, the CDR3 is TGTGCCACCAGTGATTTGGGCGGGGCAGGTGTGAACACTGAAGCTTTCTTT. Translation: CATSDLGGAGVNTEAFF.

This chain uses TRBV7-3 with TRBJ2-1, with a weak D call TRBD2 (7 bases). The ends were cut back, 5 bases at V and 3 bases at J, with 17 bases in the middle. Per the germline V gene, CDR1 is SGHTA and CDR2 is FQGTGA. The CDR3 has 16 amino acids. Here the CDR3 reads CASSLLGGQGYNEQFF. CDR3 DNA: TGTGCCAGCAGCCTGCTGGGGGGGCAAGGCTACAATGAGCAGTTCTTC.

The rearrangement joins TRBV9 to TRBJ1-4, with TRBD1 matching 9 bases. The CDR3 contains 16 residues. Trimming took 3 bases from V and 1 from J; bases not matched to a gene: 4. Germline V gives CDR1 SGDLS, CDR2 YYNGEE. The CDR3 nucleotides read TGTGCCAGCAGCGCCCGGGACAGGGTAACTAATGAAAAACTGTTTTTT. Its protein product is CASSARDRVTNEKLFF.

This chain connects TRBV5-1 to TRBJ2-5; TRBD1 agrees at 11 bases. CDR3 length: 16 residues. The germline gives CDR1 SGHRS, CDR2 YFSETQ. V was pared by 4 bases and J by 5 bases, with 10 bases of the junction left unmatched. CDR3 nucleotides: TGCGCCAGCAGCAGTGGACAGGGGGCTGTAGGGGAGACCCAGTACTTC. It is translated as CASSSGQGAVGETQYF.

J is TRBJ1-1 and V is TRBV5-1; D is ambiguous. The CDR3 sequence is 15 residues long. The germline V gene encodes CDR1 SGHRS and CDR2 YFSETQ. The V end was cut by 0 bases, the J end by 0 bases, with 9 bases between. The CDR3 coding sequence is TGCGCCAGCAGCTTGGCCCCACTAATGAACACTGAAGCTTTCTTT. Protein sequence: CASSLAPLMNTEAFF.

V is TRBV7-6 and J is TRBJ2-5, with D possibly being TRBD2 (6 bases). This CDR3 comprises 14 residues. Per the germline V gene, CDR1 is SGHVS and CDR2 is FNYEAQ. Trimming shortened V by 1 base and J by 5 bases, and 11 bases separated the two germline ends. CDR3 sequence (DNA): TGTGCCAGCAGCTTAGTAGGGGCGGGGGAGACCCAGTACTTC. Its protein product is CASSLVGAGETQYF.

This chain joins TRBV7-8 and TRBJ1-1, with TRBD1 matching 10 bases. The CDR3 has 15 amino acids. Germline CDR1 reads SGHVS; CDR2 reads FQNEAQ. Losses at the gene ends were 3 bases for V and 5 bases for J; bases not matched to a gene: 6. The CDR3 DNA is TGTGCCAGCAGCTTCGGACAGGGGGTTTGGACTGAAGCTTTCTTT. Translation: CASSFGQGVWTEAFF.

This chain's CDR3 is CASSHLLGPDSYNSPLHF. The CDR3 DNA sequence: TGTGCCAGCAGCCACCTTCTGGGCCCGGATAGCTATAATTCACCCCTCCACTTT. The rearrangement joins TRBV3-1 (or the pseudogene TRBV3-2) to TRBJ1-6; D remains unclear. Germline CDR1 and CDR2: LGHDT and YNNKEL (reference sequence). The V end was cut by 3 bases, the J end by 3 bases, with 18 bases between. CDR3 size: 18 residues.

The genes are TRBV19 and TRBJ2-1; 12 bases map to TRBD2. From germline, CDR1 is LNHDA and CDR2 SQIVND (reference sequence). The CDR3 runs 17 residues. Trimming at V came to 1 base and at J to 6 bases, leaving 7 bases not matched to a gene. The CDR3 protein is CASSIGPGLAGINEQFF. The CDR3 nucleotides are TGTGCCAGTAGTATAGGCCCCGGACTAGCGGGGATCAATGAGCAGTTCTTC.

V gene TRBV9 combines with J gene TRBJ1-1; 8 nucleotides line up with TRBD1. The CDR3 length is 14 residues. The germline V gene has CDR1 SGDLS and CDR2 YYNGEE. V lost 3 bases and J lost 7; bases outside the gene matches: 8. The CDR3 sequence: CASSGNPRGLEAFF. The CDR3 nucleotides read TGTGCCAGCAGCGGGAACCCCAGGGGGCTTGAAGCTTTCTTT.

This chain links TRBV7-2 with TRBJ1-2; D might be TRBD1 (5 bases). The germline V and J ends were trimmed by 5 bases and 4 bases, with 17 bases remaining between them. This CDR3 spans 15 amino acids. The germline CDR1 and CDR2 sequences are SGHTA and FQGNSA. The CDR3 DNA sequence: TGTGCCAGCAGCCCTCCTGATTCCGGGGGCTATGGCTACACCTTC. This sequence encodes CASSPPDSGGYGYTF.

About this clone itself: Relative to the germline gene, one junction end is altered; a read error may explain this. This chain links TRBV6-5 with TRBJ2-7; D possibly corresponds to TRBD1 (5 bases). This CDR3 spans 13 amino acids. Germline V lookup: CDR1 MNHEY, CDR2 SVGAGI. CDR3 bases: TGTGCCAGCAATTACGACAGTTTTAGCGAGCAGTACTTC. Translation gives CASNYDSFSEQYF.

The V call is TRBV7-3, the J call TRBJ1-1, with D unresolved. The germline gives CDR1 SGHTA, CDR2 FQGTGA. V shed 3 bases and J shed 1 base, with 6 bases lying between them. This CDR3 contains 13 residues. The CDR3 bases are TGTGCCAGCAGCTTTCAGGAGAACACTGAAGCTTTCTTT. Translated: CASSFQENTEAFF.

V gene TRBV6-5 combines with J gene TRBJ1-1; D is unclear. The CDR3 is 13 residues long. Trimming stripped 7 bases from V and 1 base from J, with 10 bases between. Per the germline V gene, CDR1 is MNHEY and CDR2 is SVGAGI. The CDR3 loop is CASTLTQNTEAFF. The CDR3 DNA is TGTGCCAGCACTCTGACACAGAACACTGAAGCTTTCTTT.

The chain combines TRBV7-6 with TRBJ1-1, with 9 bases fitting TRBD1. Germline loops: CDR1 SGHVS, CDR2 FNYEAQ. V lost 4 bases to trimming and J lost 4 bases; unmatched junction nucleotides: 4. This CDR3 is 14 amino acids long. The chain's CDR3 is CASSSGTGLTEAFF. The DNA for the CDR3 is TGTGCCAGCAGCTCCGGGACAGGGCTCACTGAAGCTTTCTTT.

V gene TRBV18 combines with J gene TRBJ1-2; D gene uncertain. V gave up 3 bases and J gave up 3 bases, with 8 bases separating them. This CDR3 is built from 13 residues. CDR1 KGHSH and CDR2 LQKENI come from the germline V gene. The CDR3 sequence: CASSPGDDYGYTF. CDR3 coding DNA: TGTGCCAGCTCACCGGGAGATGACTATGGCTACACCTTC.